This T cell receptor beta chain was sequenced for a study of CXCR3-negative and CXCR3-positive naive CD8 T cells. CDR1 is MNHEY, CDR2 SMNVEV, per germline (reference sequence). This CDR3 comprises 14 residues. 5' RACE with UMI labels generated the TRB cDNA libraries. TCRdb re-called the 5' RACE reads and gives one entry per CDR3 protein, without DNA. Recorded here are under 150,000 distinct CDR3 sequences; the top ten clones represent about 0.37%. Per CD8+ T cell subset, triplicate sorts of 300,000 cells each were done. The study, taken as a whole, reports: When CXCR3-positive naive cells were set against CXCR3-negative naive cells, the former had more hydrophobic TRB CDR3s.

In regard to this clonotype: Its antigen is still unknown.

This sequence originates from a human donor in good health. Some clones in this sample may be carry-over from other donors' samples. The sequencing input was naive CXCR3+ CD8+ T cells from blood. Subset reported: CD45RO-CCR7+CD27+CD95- naive CD8+ T cells expressing CXCR3 (TNR3+). The V and J genes are TRBV27 and TRBJ2-7; the TCRdb call, TRBD1, lacks DNA for checking. The CDR3 protein is CASSTQGPSYEQYF.